This T cell receptor (beta chain) emerged from a study of identifying expanded T cells in peripheral blood. The germline V gene encodes CDR1 MNHNS and CDR2 SASEGT. Trimming took 3 bases from V and 2 from J; bases not matched to a gene: 4. The CDR3 totals 15 residues. With regard to this clone: Antigen: not known.

General observations from the study: Variance in clone template counts between approximately two-week samples significantly increased with total template count across all healthy donors.

Repertoires were generated with immunoSEQ multiplex PCR, while TCRdb's copy carries only in-frame clones and drops some. Of under 150,000 clones in the sample, more than 75% were seen once. The specimen sequenced was blood. The receptor was isolated from a person between 18 and 69 years old in good health. The chain is built from TRBV6-1 and TRBJ2-3; 8 bases map to TRBD1. In nucleotides, the CDR3 is TGTGCCAGCAGTGACAGGGGGCATGTCACAGATACGCAGTATTTT. Encoded protein: CASSDRGHVTDTQYF.